This T cell receptor (beta chain) was retrieved from a study of cytomegalovirus exposure and HLA in healthy donors. Notes on the study in general: Across donors, most TCRs were seen rarely, yet some public ones were widespread. Information on immune exposure was restricted to one variable (CMV serostatus).

The PCR employed 60 Vbeta primers together with 13 Jbeta primers. TCRdb's table, derived via immunoSEQ multiplex PCR, lists solely in-frame clones and lacks some. The sample lists approximately 170,000 clones; about 69% were seen once. Worth noting for this clone: Its antigen is currently unknown.

V was trimmed by 7 bases and J by 1 base, leaving 9 bases between them. In germline, CDR1 is LNHDA, CDR2 SQIVND (reference sequence). The CDR3 has 13 amino acids. Sequenced: PBMCs. The V gene is TRBV19, the J gene TRBJ2-3, with a weak D call TRBD2 (6 bases). This TCR was sampled from a man aged 25 to 40 in good health and CMV-seropositive. The CDR3 sequence is CASTRGGTDTQYF. DNA of the CDR3: TGTGCCAGTACTCGCGGGGGCACAGATACGCAGTATTTT.